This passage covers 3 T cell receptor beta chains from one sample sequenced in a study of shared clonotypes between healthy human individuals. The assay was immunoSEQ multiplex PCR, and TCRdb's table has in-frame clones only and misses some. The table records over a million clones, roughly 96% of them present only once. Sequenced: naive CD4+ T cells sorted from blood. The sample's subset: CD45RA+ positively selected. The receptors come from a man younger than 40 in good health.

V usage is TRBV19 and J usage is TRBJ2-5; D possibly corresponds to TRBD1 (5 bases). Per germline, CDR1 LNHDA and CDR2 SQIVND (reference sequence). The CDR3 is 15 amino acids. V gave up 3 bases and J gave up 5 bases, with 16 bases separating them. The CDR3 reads CASSIMVGKGETQYF. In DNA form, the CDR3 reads TGTGCCAGTAGTATCATGGTAGGGAAGGGGGAGACCCAGTACTTC. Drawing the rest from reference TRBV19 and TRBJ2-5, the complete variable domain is DGGITQSPKYLFRKEGQNVTLSCEQNLNHDAMYWYRQDPGQGLRLIYYSQIVNDFQKGDIAEGYSVSREKKESFPLTVTSAQKNPTAFYLCASSIMVGKGETQYFGPGTRLLVL.

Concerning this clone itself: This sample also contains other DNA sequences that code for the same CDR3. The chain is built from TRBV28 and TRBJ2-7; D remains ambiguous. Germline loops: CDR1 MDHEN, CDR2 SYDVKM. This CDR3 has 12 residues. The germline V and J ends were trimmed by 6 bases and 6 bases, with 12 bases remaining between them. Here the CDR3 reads CASSQLLGEQYF. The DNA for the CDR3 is TGTGCCAGCAGCCAACTACTGGGCGAGCAGTACTTC.

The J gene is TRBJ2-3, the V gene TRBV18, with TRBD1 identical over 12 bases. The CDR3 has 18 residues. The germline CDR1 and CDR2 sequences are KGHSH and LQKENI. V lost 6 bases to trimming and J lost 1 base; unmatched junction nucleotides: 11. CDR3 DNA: TGTGCCAGCTCTCCCTTGGGGACAGGGGGCTTCGGCACAGATACGCAGTATTTT. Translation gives CASSPLGTGGFGTDTQYF.